This is a list of T cell receptor beta chains from one sample in a study of T cell clones after liver transplantation. Repertoires were generated with immunoSEQ multiplex PCR, while TCRdb's copy carries only in-frame clones and drops some. This table holds some 2,200 clones, around 22% found once. Which antigens these TCRs recognize remains unknown. Sample: CD8+ T cells from cultured PBMCs. The receptors originated from a human patient who received a liver transplant. Some of these T cells may belong to the graft donor. Both conserved end residues are trimmed from each CDR3. The D gene is left open where the match is weak.

j_call,d_call,v_call,cdr3_aa
TRBJ2-1,-,TRBV21-1,ASSKIRDYNEQF
TRBJ2-7,-,TRBV5-4,ASSFGGRREQY
TRBJ2-7,TRBD1,TRBV28,ASTPFDRGFYEQY
TRBJ2-1,-,TRBV19,ASSIGLHNEQF
TRBJ2-7,-,TRBV5-8,ASSQDRTKSYEQY
TRBJ2-2,-,TRBV7-9,ASSFPPTVLTGELF
TRBJ2-5,TRBD1,TRBV4-1,ASSPGTAIQETQY
TRBJ1-1,-,TRBV11-3,ASSLSSGERGTEAF
TRBJ1-1,-,TRBV28,ASSLSRGHTEAF
TRBJ1-2,-,TRBV7-4,ASSTLCSARKIYGYT
TRBJ2-2,-,TRBV7-3,ASSLSGELF
TRBJ1-2,-,TRBV6-1,ASRSSGSPYGYT
TRBJ2-3,TRBD2,TRBV7-2,ASSLPTSGRESDTQY
TRBJ1-6,TRBD1,TRBV7-7,ASSPVGGTGDSSPLH
TRBJ2-2,-,TRBV4-3,ASSPLGTVNTGELF
TRBJ2-1,TRBD2,TRBV11-2,ASSRTSGEYYNEQF